This entry features one T cell receptor (beta chain) sequence. Its antigen is unidentified. CDR1 and CDR2 from the germline V gene are MNHNS and SASEGT. This CDR3 spans 15 amino acids. This sample was taken from a study of CXCR3-negative and CXCR3-positive naive CD8 T cells. Study outcomes and limitations: In naive cells, CXCR3-negative and CXCR3-positive subsets had similar TRBV-TRBJ usage; memory cells differed. Partially decreased CXCR3 expression was recorded after cryopreservation, and fresh PBMCs were used in most assays.

TRB cDNA was prepared as libraries by UMI-labeled 5' RACE. Following a re-call of the 5' RACE reads, TCRdb has one entry per CDR3 protein and lacks DNA. This sample contains tens of thousands of distinct CDR3 sequences. Specimen: memory CD8+ T cells from blood. The sequence was obtained from a human donor in good health. Some clones in this sample may be carry-over from other donors' samples. V gene TRBV6-1 combines with J gene TRBJ1-1. CDR3 protein: CASSEEMGPNTEAFF.